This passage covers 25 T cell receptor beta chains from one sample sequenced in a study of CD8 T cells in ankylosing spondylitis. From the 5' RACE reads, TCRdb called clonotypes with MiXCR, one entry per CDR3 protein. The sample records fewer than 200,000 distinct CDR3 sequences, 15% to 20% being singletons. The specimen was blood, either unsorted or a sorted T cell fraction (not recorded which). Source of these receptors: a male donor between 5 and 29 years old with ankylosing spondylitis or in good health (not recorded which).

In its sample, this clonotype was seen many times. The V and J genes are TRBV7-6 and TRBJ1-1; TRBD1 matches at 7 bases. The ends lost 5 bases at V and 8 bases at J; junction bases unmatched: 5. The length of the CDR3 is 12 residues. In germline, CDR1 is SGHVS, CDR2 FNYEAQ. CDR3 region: CASSEQGLEAFF. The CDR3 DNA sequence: TGTGCCAGCAGCGAACAGGGGTTGGAAGCTTTCTTT.

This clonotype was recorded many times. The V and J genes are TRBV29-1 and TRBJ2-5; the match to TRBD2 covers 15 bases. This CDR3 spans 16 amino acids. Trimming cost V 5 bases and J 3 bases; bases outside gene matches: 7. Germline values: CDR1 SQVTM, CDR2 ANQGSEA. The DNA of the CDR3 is TGCAGCGTTCCTAGAGGACTAGCGGGAGGGAAAGAGACCCAGTACTTC. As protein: CSVPRGLAGGKETQYF.

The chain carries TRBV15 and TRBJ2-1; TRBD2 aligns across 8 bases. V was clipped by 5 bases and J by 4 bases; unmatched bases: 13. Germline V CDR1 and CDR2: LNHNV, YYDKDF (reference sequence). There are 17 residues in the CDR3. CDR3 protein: CATSGRLAGFPYNEQFF. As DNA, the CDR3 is TGTGCCACCAGCGGTAGGCTAGCGGGTTTTCCTTACAATGAGCAGTTCTTC.

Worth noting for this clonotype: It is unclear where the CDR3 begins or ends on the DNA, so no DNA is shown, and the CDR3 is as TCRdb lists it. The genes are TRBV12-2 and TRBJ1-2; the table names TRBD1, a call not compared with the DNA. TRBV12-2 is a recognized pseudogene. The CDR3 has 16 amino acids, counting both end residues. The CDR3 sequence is CASRLVGTGANYGYTF.

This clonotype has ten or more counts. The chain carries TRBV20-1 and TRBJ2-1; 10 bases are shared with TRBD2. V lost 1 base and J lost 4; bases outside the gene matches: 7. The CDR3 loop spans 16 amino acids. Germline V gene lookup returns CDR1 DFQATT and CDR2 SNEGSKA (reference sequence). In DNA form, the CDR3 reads TGCAGTGCTAGAGGATTAGCGGGGGGCGGTTACAATGAGCAGTTCTTC. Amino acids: CSARGLAGGGYNEQFF.

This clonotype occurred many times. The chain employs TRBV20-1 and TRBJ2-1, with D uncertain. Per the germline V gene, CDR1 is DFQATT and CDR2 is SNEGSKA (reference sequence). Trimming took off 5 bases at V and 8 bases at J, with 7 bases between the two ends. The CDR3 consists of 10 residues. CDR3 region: CSAARDEQFF. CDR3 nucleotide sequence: TGCAGTGCTGCAAGGGATGAGCAGTTCTTC.

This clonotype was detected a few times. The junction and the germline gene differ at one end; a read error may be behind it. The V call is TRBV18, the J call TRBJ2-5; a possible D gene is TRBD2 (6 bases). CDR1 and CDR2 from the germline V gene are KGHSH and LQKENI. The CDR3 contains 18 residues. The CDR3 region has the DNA TGTGCCAGCCCACCTTGGAGGGCCCCCCCCCTGAAAGAAGAGACCCAGTACTTC. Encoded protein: CASPPWRAPPLKEETQYF.

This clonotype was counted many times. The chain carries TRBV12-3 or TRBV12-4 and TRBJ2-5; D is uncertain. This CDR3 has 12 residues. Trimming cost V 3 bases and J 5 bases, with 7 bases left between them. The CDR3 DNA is TGTGCCAGCAGTTTTTTGGGGGAGACCCAGTACTTC. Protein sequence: CASSFLGETQYF.

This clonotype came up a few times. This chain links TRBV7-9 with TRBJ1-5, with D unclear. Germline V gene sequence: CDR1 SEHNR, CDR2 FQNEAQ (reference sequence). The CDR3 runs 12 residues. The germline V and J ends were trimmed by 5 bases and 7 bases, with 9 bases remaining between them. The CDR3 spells CASSPSGQPQHF. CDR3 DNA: TGTGCCAGCAGCCCTTCTGGGCAGCCCCAGCATTTT.

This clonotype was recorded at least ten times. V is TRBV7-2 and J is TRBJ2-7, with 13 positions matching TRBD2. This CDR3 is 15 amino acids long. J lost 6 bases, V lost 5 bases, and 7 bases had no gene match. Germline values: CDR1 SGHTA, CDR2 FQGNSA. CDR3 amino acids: CASSPGTSGISEQYF. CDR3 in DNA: TGTGCCAGCAGCCCCGGGACTAGCGGGATTTCCGAGCAGTACTTC. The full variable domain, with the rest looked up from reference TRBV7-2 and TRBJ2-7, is GAGVSQSPSNKVTEKGKDVELRCDPISGHTALYWYRQSLGQGLEFLIYFQGNSAPDKSGLPSDRFSAERTGGSVSTLTIQRTQQEDSAVYLCASSPGTSGISEQYFGPGTRLTVT.

CDR3: CASSTWTGRQETQYF. The CDR3 DNA is TGTGCCAGCAGCACGTGGACAGGGCGTCAAGAGACCCAGTACTTC. The chain has TRBV7-2 and TRBJ2-5; 8 bases line up with TRBD1. Trimming cost V 5 bases and J 2 bases; bases outside gene matches: 7. CDR3 size: 15 residues. Germline CDR1 reads SGHTA; CDR2 reads FQGNSA.

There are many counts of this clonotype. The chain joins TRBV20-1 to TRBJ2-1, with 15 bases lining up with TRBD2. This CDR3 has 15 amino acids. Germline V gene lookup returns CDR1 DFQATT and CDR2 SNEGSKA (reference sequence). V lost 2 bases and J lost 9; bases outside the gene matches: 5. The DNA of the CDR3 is TGCAGTGCTAGACCGGGACTAGCGGGAGGAGGTGAGCAGTTCTTC. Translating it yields CSARPGLAGGGEQFF.

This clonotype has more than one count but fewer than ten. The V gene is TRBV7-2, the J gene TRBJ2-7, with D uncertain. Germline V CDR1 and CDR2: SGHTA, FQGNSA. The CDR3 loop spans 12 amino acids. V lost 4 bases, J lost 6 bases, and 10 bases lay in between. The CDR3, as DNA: TGTGCCAGCAGCTATTGGGGTCTCGAGCAGTACGTC. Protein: CASSYWGLEQYV.

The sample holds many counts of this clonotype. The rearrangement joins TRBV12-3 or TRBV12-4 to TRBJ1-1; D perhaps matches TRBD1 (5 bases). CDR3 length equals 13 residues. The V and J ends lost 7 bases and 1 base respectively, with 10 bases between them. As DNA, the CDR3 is TGTGCCAGCACCTCCGACAGGAACACTGAAGCTTTCTTT. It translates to CASTSDRNTEAFF.

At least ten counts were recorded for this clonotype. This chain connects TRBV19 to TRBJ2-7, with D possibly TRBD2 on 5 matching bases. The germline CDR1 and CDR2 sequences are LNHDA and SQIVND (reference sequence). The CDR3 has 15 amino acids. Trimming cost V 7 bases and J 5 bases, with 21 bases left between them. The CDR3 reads CASIPKGARDDEQYV. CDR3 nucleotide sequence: TGTGCCAGTATCCCGAAAGGCGCGAGGGATGACGAGCAGTACGTC.

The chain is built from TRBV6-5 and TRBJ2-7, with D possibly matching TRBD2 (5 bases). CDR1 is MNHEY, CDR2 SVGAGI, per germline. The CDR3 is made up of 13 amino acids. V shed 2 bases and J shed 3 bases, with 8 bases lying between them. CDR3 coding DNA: TGTGCCAGCAGTTACAAACGGGACTACGAGCAGTACTTC. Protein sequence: CASSYKRDYEQYF.

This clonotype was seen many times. The CDR3 is CSLRLAGGNTDTQYF. The DNA of the CDR3 is TGCAGCCTGCGACTAGCGGGAGGCAACACAGATACGCAGTATTTT. V and J are TRBV29-1 and TRBJ2-3; the match to TRBD2 covers 13 bases. Germline V lookup: CDR1 SQVTM, CDR2 ANQGSEA. The CDR3 extends over 15 amino acids. Losses at the gene ends were 8 bases for V and 2 bases for J; bases not matched to a gene: 7.

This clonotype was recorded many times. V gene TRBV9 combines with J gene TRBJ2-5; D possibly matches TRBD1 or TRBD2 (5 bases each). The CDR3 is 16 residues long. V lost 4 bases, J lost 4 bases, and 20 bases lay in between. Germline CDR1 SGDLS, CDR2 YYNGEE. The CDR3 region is CASSPRWRGDGETQYF. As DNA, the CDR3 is TGTGCCAGCAGCCCCCGTTGGAGAGGGGACGGAGAGACCCAGTACTTC.

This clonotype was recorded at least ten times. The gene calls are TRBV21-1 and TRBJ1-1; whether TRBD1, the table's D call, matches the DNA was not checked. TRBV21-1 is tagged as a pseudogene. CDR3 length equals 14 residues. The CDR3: CASSKGAGGTEAFF. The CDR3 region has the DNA TGTGCCAGCAGCAAAGGGGCAGGGGGCACTGAAGCTTTCTTT.

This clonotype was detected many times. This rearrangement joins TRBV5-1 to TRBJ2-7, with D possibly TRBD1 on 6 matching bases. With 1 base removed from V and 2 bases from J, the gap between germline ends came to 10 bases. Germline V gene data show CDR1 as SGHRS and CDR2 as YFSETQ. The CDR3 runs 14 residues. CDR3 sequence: CASSLNGDTYEQYF. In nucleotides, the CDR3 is TGCGCCAGCAGCTTGAATGGGGACACCTACGAGCAGTACTTC.

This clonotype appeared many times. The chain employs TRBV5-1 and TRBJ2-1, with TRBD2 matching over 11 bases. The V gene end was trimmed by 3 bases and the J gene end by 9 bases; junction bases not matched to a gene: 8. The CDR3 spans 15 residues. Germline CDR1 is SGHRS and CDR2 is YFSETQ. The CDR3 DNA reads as TGCGCCAGCAGCTCGCTAGCGGGAGGCCCCACTGAGCAGTTCTTC. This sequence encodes CASSSLAGGPTEQFF.

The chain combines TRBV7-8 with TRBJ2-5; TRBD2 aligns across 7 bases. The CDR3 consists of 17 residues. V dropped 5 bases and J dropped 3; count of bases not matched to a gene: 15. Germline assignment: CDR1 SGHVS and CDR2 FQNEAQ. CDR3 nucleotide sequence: TGTGCCAGCAGCAAAGGGGCCTCTAGCGGCCTAGAAGAGACCCAGTACTTC. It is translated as CASSKGASSGLEETQYF.

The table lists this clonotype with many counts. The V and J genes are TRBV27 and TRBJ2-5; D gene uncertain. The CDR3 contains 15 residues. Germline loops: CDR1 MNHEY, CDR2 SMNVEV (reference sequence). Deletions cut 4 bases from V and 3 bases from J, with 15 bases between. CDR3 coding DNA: TGTGCCAGCAGTTCTTTTATTACAGCAAAAGAGACCCAGTACTTC. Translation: CASSSFITAKETQYF.

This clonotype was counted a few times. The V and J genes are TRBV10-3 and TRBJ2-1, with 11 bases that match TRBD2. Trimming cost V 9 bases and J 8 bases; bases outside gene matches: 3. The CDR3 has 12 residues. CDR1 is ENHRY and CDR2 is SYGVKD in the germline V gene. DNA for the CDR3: TGTGCCATAAATAGCGGGAGGGATGAGCAGTTCTTC. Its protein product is CAINSGRDEQFF.

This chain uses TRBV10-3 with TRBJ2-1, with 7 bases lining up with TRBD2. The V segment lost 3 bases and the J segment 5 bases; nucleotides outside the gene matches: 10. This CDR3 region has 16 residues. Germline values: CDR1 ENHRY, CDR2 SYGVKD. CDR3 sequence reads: CAISDQTSRDDNEQFF. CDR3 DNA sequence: TGTGCCATCAGTGACCAGACTAGCAGGGATGACAATGAGCAGTTCTTC.